Listed below are T cell receptor beta chains from one sample, sequenced in a study of a mutant IDH1 vaccine in newly diagnosed glioma. Method: immunoSEQ multiplex PCR; TCRdb's copy keeps in-frame clones and lacks some. Of approximately 31,000 clones listed, approximately 83% are singletons. Antigens for these TCRs are unknown. Sequences were derived from PBMCs, sampled from a glioma patient whose treatment included an IDH1 peptide vaccine. These receptors all come from a man aged 30 to 39 with glioma. The CDR3 runs from the conserved cysteine through the conserved F or W. A D gene is named only where the DNA matches it firmly. A row's size may be missing; if present it is once, few, many or a size class.

j_call d_call clone_size v_call cdr3_aa cdr3_nt
TRBJ2-3 - - TRBV4-1 CASSQDWGSDTQYF TGCGCCAGCAGCCAAGATTGGGGCTCAGATACGCAGTATTTT
TRBJ1-6 - - TRBV5-6 CASSLKAQYSYNSPLHF TGTGCCAGCAGCCTAAAGGCCCAATATTCCTATAATTCACCCCTCCACTTT
TRBJ1-2 - - TRBV2 CASSEDPGLRGRGYTF TGTGCCAGCAGTGAGGACCCGGGACTCCGCGGGCGGGGCTACACCTTC
TRBJ1-1 - - TRBV7-9 CASSLDRTTEAFF TGTGCCAGCAGCTTAGATCGAACCACTGAAGCTTTCTTT
TRBJ1-1 TRBD1 - TRBV11-2 CASSYPGGGAFF TGTGCCAGCAGCTATCCAGGGGGGGGAGCTTTCTTT
TRBJ1-2 - - TRBV2 CASSDSTRGYTF TGTGCCAGCAGTGACTCGACAAGGGGCTACACCTTC
TRBJ2-7 TRBD2 few TRBV2 CASSETGTSGLDYEQYF TGTGCCAGCAGCGAAACCGGGACTAGCGGGTTGGACTACGAGCAGTACTTC
TRBJ2-3 TRBD2 - TRBV7-8 CASSLGGGNTQYF TGTGCCAGCAGCTTGGGCGGGGGGAATACGCAGTATTTT
TRBJ2-1 - - TRBV9 CASSVAGDLYNEQFF TGTGCCAGCAGCGTAGCAGGGGACCTTTACAATGAGCAGTTCTTC
TRBJ2-1 TRBD1 - TRBV4-3 CASSQGTGRSYNEQFF TGCGCCAGCAGCCAAGGGACAGGGCGCTCCTACAATGAGCAGTTCTTC
TRBJ2-3 - - TRBV5-4 CASSNRDSPSTDTQYF TGTGCCAGCAGCAACCGGGACTCCCCTAGCACAGATACGCAGTATTTT
TRBJ2-2 - - TRBV4-1 CASSQDRGSGVYTGELFF TGCGCCAGCAGCCAAGACAGGGGTAGCGGAGTCTACACCGGGGAGCTGTTTTTT
TRBJ1-5 - - TRBV28 CASSVPHGANNQPQHF TGTGCCAGCAGCGTACCCCACGGGGCCAACAATCAGCCCCAGCATTTT
TRBJ1-1 - - TRBV19 CASSRGNTEAFF TGTGCCAGTAGTCGAGGGAACACTGAAGCTTTCTTT
TRBJ2-7 TRBD1 - TRBV5-6 CASSLGTGTSLYEQYF TGTGCCAGCAGCTTGGGGACAGGTACTTCACTCTACGAGCAGTACTTC
TRBJ2-2 TRBD1 - TRBV5-1 CASGSTGASTGELFF TGCGCCAGCGGCAGCACAGGGGCGAGCACCGGGGAGCTGTTTTTT
TRBJ2-5 - - TRBV9 CASSPSPRETQYF TGTGCCAGCAGCCCATCACCCCGGGAGACCCAGTACTTC
TRBJ1-1 - - TRBV7-9 CASSQIMNTEAFF TGTGCCAGCAGCCAGATCATGAACACTGAAGCTTTCTTT
TRBJ2-5 - - TRBV5-1 CASSLDAAAGGEETQYF TGCGCCAGCAGCTTGGACGCAGCGGCAGGGGGGGAAGAGACCCAGTACTTC
TRBJ2-5 - - TRBV5-4 CASSLDRYETQYF TGTGCCAGCAGCTTGGACAGATACGAGACCCAGTACTTC
TRBJ2-1 TRBD2 - TRBV10-3 CAISEGAGGYNEQFF TGTGCCATCAGTGAGGGAGCGGGGGGCTACAATGAGCAGTTCTTC
TRBJ2-2 TRBD2 few TRBV19 CASSNGLAGGGGGGELFF TGTGCCAGTAGTAACGGACTAGCGGGAGGCGGAGGCGGCGGGGAGCTGTTTTTT
TRBJ2-3 - - TRBV19 CASSISVGRSTDTQYF TGTGCCAGTAGTATTAGTGTGGGACGGAGCACAGATACGCAGTATTTT
TRBJ2-7 TRBD1 - TRBV6-1 CASRSGTAVSYEQYF TGTGCCAGCAGGTCCGGGACAGCCGTCTCCTACGAGCAGTACTTC
TRBJ2-7 - few TRBV7-9 CASRGMDEQYF TGTGCCAGCAGGGGTATGGACGAGCAGTACTTC
TRBJ1-1 - - TRBV18 CASSRDQDVVVTEAFF TGTGCCAGCTCACGGGACCAAGATGTTGTAGTCACTGAAGCTTTCTTT
TRBJ2-2 - - TRBV5-6 CASSRTGELFF TGTGCCAGCAGCCGCACCGGGGAGCTGTTTTTT
TRBJ2-7 - - TRBV30 CAWSRTEQYF TGTGCCTGGAGTCGTACTGAGCAGTACTTC
TRBJ2-1 TRBD2 - TRBV6-5 CASSLLAGGTNEQFF TGTGCCAGCAGCCTACTAGCGGGAGGGACGAATGAGCAGTTCTTC
TRBJ2-3 - - TRBV5-1 CASSLRYRSDTQYF TGCGCCAGCAGCTTGCGCTATAGGTCAGATACGCAGTATTTT
TRBJ2-1 TRBD2 - TRBV27 CASSSSSGRGGEQFF TGTGCCAGCAGTTCCTCTAGCGGGAGGGGCGGTGAGCAGTTCTTC
TRBJ1-4 - - TRBV4-2 CASSPQRGTEALFF TGTGCCAGCAGCCCCCAAAGGGGTACGGAAGCACTGTTTTTT
TRBJ1-2 - - TRBV20-1 CSARLLDGYTF TGCAGTGCTAGATTACTTGATGGCTACACCTTC
TRBJ1-4 - - TRBV14 CASSQGGVTTNEKLFF TGTGCCAGCAGCCAGGGGGGGGTAACAACTAATGAAAAACTGTTTTTT
TRBJ2-1 TRBD2 once TRBV6-5 CASSYDLAGGNNEQFF TGTGCCAGCAGTTACGACCTAGCGGGAGGGAACAATGAGCAGTTCTTC
TRBJ1-4 - - TRBV10-3 CAIKSGDGEKLFF TGTGCCATCAAGTCAGGGGATGGCGAAAAACTGTTTTTT
TRBJ1-2 - - TRBV6-1 CASKIRTNYGYTF TGTGCCAGCAAAATCAGAACTAACTATGGCTACACCTTC
TRBJ2-7 - - TRBV21-1 CASSKGGVRREGYEQYF TGTGCCAGCAGCAAAGGGGGAGTACGGCGGGAGGGGTACGAGCAGTACTTC
TRBJ1-4 - few TRBV7-2 CASSSGRTINEKLFF TGTGCCAGCAGCTCAGGACGGACGATTAATGAAAAACTGTTTTTT
TRBJ2-7 - few TRBV15 CATSRDRTYEQYF TGTGCCACCAGCAGGGACCGAACCTACGAGCAGTACTTC
TRBJ2-7 - - TRBV7-9 CASSLKPGKTVYEQYF TGTGCCAGCAGCCTAAAACCCGGTAAGACAGTCTACGAGCAGTACTTC
TRBJ2-2 - - TRBV11-2 CASSLALYTGELFF TGTGCCAGCAGCTTAGCTCTGTACACCGGGGAGCTGTTTTTT
TRBJ2-2 - - TRBV27 CASSLSRTPSTGELFF TGTGCCAGCAGTTTATCCCGAACCCCGAGCACCGGGGAGCTGTTTTTT
TRBJ2-1 TRBD2 - TRBV6-4 CASKRTSGGYEQFF TGTGCCAGCAAAAGGACTAGCGGGGGCTATGAGCAGTTCTTC
TRBJ1-2 - - TRBV9 CASSAGDGANYGYTF TGTGCCAGCAGCGCCGGGGACGGAGCTAACTATGGCTACACCTTC
TRBJ1-3 TRBD1 - TRBV6-1 CASSEKKGQGANSSGNTIYF TGTGCCAGCAGTGAAAAGAAGGGACAGGGGGCTAATAGCTCTGGAAACACCATATATTTT
TRBJ2-7 TRBD2 - TRBV19 CASSIGLASYEQYF TGTGCCAGTAGTATTGGACTAGCCTCCTACGAGCAGTACTTC
TRBJ2-1 TRBD2 - TRBV4-1 CASSQGEQRGFEQFF TGCGCCAGCAGCCAAGGTGAACAGCGGGGGTTTGAGCAGTTCTTC
TRBJ1-6 - - TRBV7-8 CASSFPGQSSYNSPLHF TGTGCCAGCAGCTTCCCGGGACAAAGCTCCTATAATTCACCCCTCCACTTT